This TCR beta chain was recorded in a study of human T cells and chemical hapten exposure. This clonotype has at least ten counts. TCRdb reanalysed the RACE reads using MiXCR and keeps one entry per CDR3 protein. There are 300,000 to 450,000 distinct CDR3 sequences in the sample; approximately 5.1% occur only once, and 2.5% to 3% lies in the top ten. The sample's time point: pre-sensitization, week 0. The sample's treatment: therapeutic diphenylcyclopropenone sensitization with weekly scalp DPC. The germline V gene has CDR1 MNHEY and CDR2 SVGEGT. Trimming stripped 5 bases from V and 4 bases from J, with 20 bases between. This CDR3 is built from 16 residues.

The sample was whole blood, taken in connection with sensitization to the hapten diphenylcyclopropenone (DPC). This chain links TRBV6-2 or TRBV6-3 with TRBJ1-2, with a tentative D call TRBD1 (5 bases). The clonotype was recovered from a woman aged 50 to 60 with alopecia areata. Some clones in this sample may be carry-over from other donors' samples. The CDR3 DNA follows: TGTGCCAGCAGTCACAAGGGGACCGCTTGGAGCTATGGCTACACCTTC. It codes for CASSHKGTAWSYGYTF.